This entry concerns a single TCR beta chain. At one end, the junction sequence differs from germline, possibly due to a read error. These data are taken from a study of control samples from healthy donors and cancer patients. This CDR3 spans 13 amino acids. Germline loops: CDR1 SNHLY, CDR2 FYNNEI. Data came from immunoSEQ multiplex PCR; TCRdb stores just in-frame clones and leaves some out. The table has hundreds of thousands of clones, over 75% seen once; the top ten hold about an eighth. The sequence was collected from a woman aged 60 to 75 with lung cancer. Sequencing used PBMCs. The V and J genes are TRBV2 and TRBJ2-7; the D gene is possibly TRBD1 (5 bases). CDR3 sequence reads: CASRKDISHEQYF. In nucleotides, the CDR3 is TGTGCCAGCAGGAAGGACATCTCCCACGAGCAGTACTTC.